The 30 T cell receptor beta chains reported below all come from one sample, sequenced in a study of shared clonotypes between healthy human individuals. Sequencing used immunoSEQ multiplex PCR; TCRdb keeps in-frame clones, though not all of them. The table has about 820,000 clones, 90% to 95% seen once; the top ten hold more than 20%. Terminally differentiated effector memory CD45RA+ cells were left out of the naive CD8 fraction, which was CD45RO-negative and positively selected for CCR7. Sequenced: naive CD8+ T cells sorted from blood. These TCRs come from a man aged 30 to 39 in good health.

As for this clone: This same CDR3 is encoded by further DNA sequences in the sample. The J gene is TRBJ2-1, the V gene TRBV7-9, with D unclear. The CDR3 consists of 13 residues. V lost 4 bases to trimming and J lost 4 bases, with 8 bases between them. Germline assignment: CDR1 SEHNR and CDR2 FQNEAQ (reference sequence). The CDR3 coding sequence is TGTGCCAGCAGCTCCGGATCGTACAATGAGCAGTTCTTC. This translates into CASSSGSYNEQFF.

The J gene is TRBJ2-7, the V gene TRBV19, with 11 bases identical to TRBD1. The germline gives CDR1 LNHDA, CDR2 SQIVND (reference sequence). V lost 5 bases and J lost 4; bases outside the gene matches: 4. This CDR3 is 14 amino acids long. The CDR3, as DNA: TGTGCCAGTAGTCCGGGACAGGGGGAGTACGAGCAGTACTTC. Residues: CASSPGQGEYEQYF. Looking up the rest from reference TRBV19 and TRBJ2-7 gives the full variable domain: DGGITQSPKYLFRKEGQNVTLSCEQNLNHDAMYWYRQDPGQGLRLIYYSQIVNDFQKGDIAEGYSVSREKKESFPLTVTSAQKNPTAFYLCASSPGQGEYEQYFGPGTRLTVT.

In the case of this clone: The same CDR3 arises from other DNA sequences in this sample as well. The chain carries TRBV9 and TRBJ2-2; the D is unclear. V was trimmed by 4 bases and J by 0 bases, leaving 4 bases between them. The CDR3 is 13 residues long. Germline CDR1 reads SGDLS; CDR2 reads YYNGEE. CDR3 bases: TGTGCCAGCAGCCCGCCGAACACCGGGGAGCTGTTTTTT. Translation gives CASSPPNTGELFF.

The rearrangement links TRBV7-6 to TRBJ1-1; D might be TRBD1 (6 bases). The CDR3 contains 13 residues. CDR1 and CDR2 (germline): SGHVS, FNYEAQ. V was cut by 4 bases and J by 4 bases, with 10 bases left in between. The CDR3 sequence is CASSYTGSTEAFF. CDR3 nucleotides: TGTGCCAGCAGCTATACAGGGAGCACTGAAGCTTTCTTT.

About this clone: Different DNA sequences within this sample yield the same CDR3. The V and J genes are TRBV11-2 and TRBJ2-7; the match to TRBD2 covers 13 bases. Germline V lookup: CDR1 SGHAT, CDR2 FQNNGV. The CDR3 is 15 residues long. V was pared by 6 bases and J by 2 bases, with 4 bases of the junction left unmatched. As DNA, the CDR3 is TGTGCCAGCAGTTTGGGACTAGCGGGAACCTACGAGCAGTACTTC. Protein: CASSLGLAGTYEQYF.

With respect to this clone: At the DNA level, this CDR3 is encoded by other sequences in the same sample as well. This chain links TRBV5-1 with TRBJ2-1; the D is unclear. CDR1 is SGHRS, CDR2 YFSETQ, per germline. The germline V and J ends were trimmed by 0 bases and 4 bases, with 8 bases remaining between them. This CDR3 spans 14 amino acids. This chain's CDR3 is CASSLERAYNEQFF. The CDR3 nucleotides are TGCGCCAGCAGCTTGGAAAGGGCTTACAATGAGCAGTTCTTC.

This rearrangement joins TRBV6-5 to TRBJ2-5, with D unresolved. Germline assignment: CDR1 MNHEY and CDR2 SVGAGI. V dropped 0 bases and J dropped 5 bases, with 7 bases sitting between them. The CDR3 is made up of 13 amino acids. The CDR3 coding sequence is TGTGCCAGCAGTTACTCCGGGTGGGAGACCCAGTACTTC. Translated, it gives CASSYSGWETQYF.

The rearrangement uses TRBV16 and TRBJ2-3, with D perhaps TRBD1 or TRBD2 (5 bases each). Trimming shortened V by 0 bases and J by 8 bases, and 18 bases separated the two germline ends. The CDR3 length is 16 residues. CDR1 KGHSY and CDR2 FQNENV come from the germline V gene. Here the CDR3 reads CASSQSGHIVGGTQYF. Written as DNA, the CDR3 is TGTGCCAGCAGCCAATCGGGGCATATCGTTGGGGGTACGCAGTATTTT.

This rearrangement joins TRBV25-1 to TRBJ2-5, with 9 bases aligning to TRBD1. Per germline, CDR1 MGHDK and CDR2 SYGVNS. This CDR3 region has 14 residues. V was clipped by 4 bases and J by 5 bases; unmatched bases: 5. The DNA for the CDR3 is TGTGCCAGCAGTGCAGGACAGGGGACGGAGACCCAGTACTTC. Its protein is CASSAGQGTETQYF.

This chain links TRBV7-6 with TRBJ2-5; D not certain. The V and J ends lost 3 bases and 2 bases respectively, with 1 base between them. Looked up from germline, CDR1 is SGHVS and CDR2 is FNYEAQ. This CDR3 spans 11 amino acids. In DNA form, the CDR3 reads TGTGCCAGCAGCTTTCAAGAGACCCAGTACTTC. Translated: CASSFQETQYF.

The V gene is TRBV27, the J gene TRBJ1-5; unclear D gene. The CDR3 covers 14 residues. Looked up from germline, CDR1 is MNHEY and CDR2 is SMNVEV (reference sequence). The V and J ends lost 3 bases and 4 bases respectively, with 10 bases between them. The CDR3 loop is CASSFGSQNQPQHF. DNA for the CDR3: TGTGCCAGCAGTTTCGGGAGCCAGAATCAGCCCCAGCATTTT.

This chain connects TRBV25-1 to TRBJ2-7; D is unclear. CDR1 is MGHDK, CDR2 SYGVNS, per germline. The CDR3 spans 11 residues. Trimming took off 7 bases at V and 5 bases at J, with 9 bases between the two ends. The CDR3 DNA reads TGTGCCAGCACTAGAAGCCACGAGCAGTACTTC. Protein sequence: CASTRSHEQYF.

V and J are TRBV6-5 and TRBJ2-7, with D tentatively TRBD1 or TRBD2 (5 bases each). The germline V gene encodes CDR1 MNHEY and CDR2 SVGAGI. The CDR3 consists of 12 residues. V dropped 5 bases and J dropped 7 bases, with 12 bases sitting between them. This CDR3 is CASSHGTGEQYF. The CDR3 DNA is TGTGCCAGCAGTCACGGGACCGGGGAGCAGTACTTC.

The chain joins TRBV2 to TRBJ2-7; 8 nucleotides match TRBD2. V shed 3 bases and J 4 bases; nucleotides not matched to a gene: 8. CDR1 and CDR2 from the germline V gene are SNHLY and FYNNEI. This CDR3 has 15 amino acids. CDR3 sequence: CASSDEASGQYEQYF. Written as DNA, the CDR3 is TGTGCCAGCAGTGATGAGGCTAGCGGGCAATACGAGCAGTACTTC.

The CDR3 sequence: CAWGPTGSEAFF. CDR3 DNA sequence: TGTGCCTGGGGCCCCACAGGGTCTGAAGCTTTCTTT. This chain connects TRBV30 to TRBJ1-1; possible D gene TRBD1, 6 bases. Between the trimmed V and J ends, which lost 5 bases and 6 bases, there was a span of 13 bases. There are 12 residues in the CDR3. Germline assignment: CDR1 GTSNPN and CDR2 SVGIG (reference sequence).

This CDR3 reads CASSKDREYGYTF. The CDR3 nucleotides read TGTGCCAGCAGCAAGGACAGGGAGTATGGCTACACCTTC. This chain uses TRBV5-6 with TRBJ1-2; TRBD1 agrees at 8 bases. Germline CDR1 SGHDT, CDR2 YYEEEE. This CDR3 is built from 13 residues. V was pared by 4 bases and J by 5 bases, with 4 bases of the junction left unmatched.

CDR3 nucleotide sequence: TGTGCCAGCAGTCCTCCCAATGAGGCGGGCTTCAGCTCCTACGAGCAGTACTTC. Amino acid sequence: CASSPPNEAGFSSYEQYF. This chain links TRBV7-9 with TRBJ2-7; D perhaps matches TRBD2 (5 bases). CDR3 length equals 18 residues. Germline lookup yields CDR1 SEHNR and CDR2 FQNEAQ (reference sequence). Trimming cost V 6 bases and J 0 bases, with 24 bases left between them. The variable domain in full, completed from reference TRBV7-9 and TRBJ2-7, reads DTGVSQNPRHKITKRGQNVTFRCDPISEHNRLYWYRQTLGQGPEFLTYFQNEAQLEKSRLLSDRFSAERPKGSFSTLEIQRTEQGDSAMYLCASSPPNEAGFSSYEQYFGPGTRLTVT.

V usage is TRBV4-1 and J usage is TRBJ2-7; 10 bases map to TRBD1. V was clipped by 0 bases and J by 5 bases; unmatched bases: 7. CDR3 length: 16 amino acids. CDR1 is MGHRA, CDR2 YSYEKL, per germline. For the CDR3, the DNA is TGCGCCAGCAGCCAAGATCTTCGGGACAGGGGCGACGAGCAGTACTTC. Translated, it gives CASSQDLRDRGDEQYF.

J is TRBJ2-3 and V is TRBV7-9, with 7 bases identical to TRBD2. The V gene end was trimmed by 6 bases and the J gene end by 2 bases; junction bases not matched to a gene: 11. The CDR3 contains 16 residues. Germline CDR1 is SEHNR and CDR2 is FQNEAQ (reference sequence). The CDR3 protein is CASRSTYSGATDTQYF. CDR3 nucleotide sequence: TGTGCCAGCAGGTCAACGTACAGCGGGGCCACAGATACGCAGTATTTT.

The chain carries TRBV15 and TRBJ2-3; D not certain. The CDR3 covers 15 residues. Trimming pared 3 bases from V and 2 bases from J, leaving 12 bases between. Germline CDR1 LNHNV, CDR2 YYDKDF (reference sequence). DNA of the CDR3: TGTGCCACCAGCAGGGGCCCCCTAATCACAGATACGCAGTATTTT. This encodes CATSRGPLITDTQYF.

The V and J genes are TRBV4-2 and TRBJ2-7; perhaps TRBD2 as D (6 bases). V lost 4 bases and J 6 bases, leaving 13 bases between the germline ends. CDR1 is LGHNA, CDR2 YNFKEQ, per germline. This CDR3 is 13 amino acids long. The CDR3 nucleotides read TGTGCCAGCAGCCTAAGCCCCGGGGGCGAGCAGTACTTC. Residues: CASSLSPGGEQYF.

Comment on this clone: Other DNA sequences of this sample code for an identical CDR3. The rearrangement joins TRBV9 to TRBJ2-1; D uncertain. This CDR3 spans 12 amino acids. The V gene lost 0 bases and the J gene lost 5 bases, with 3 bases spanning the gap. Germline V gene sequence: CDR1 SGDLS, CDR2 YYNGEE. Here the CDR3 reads CASSVGNNEQFF. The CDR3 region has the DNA TGTGCCAGCAGCGTAGGGAACAATGAGCAGTTCTTC.

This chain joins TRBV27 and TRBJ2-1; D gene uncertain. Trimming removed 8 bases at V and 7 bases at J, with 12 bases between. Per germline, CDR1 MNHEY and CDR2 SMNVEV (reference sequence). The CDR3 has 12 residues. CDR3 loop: CASARNRNEQFF. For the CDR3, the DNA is TGTGCCAGCGCCCGGAACCGGAATGAGCAGTTCTTC.

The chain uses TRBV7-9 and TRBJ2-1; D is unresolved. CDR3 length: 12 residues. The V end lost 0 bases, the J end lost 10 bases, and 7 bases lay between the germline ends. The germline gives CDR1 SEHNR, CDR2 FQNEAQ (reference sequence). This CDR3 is CASSLATREQFF. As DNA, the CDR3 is TGTGCCAGCAGCTTAGCAACCCGAGAGCAGTTCTTC.

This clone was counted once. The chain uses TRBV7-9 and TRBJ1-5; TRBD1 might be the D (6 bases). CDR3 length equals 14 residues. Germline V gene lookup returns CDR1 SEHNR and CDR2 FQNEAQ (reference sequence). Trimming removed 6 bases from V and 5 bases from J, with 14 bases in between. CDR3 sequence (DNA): TGTGCCAGCAGTCCCTCGGACAGTTATCAGCCCCAGCATTTT. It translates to CASSPSDSYQPQHF.

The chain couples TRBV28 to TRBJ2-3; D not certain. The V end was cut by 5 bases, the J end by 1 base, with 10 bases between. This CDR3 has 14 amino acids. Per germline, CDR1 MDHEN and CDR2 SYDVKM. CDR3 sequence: CASSPLDGTDTQYF. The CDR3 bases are TGTGCCAGCAGTCCGTTGGACGGCACAGATACGCAGTATTTT. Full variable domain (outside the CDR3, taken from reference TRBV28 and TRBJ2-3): DVKVTQSSRYLVKRTGEKVFLECVQDMDHENMFWYRQDPGLGLRLIYFSYDVKMKEKGDIPEGYSVSREKKERFSLILESASTNQTSMYLCASSPLDGTDTQYFGPGTRLTVL.

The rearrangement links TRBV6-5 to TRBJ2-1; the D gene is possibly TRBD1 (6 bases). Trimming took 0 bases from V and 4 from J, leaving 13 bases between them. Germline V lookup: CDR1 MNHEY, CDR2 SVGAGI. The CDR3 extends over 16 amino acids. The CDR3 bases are TGTGCCAGCAGTTACTCGGGGGCAGGGGCTTACAATGAGCAGTTCTTC. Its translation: CASSYSGAGAYNEQFF.

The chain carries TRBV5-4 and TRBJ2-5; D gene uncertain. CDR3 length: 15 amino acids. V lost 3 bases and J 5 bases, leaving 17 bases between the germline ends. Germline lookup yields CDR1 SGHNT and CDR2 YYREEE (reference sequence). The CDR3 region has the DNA TGTGCCAGCAGCTCCCTGGTTGGCAGTCAGGAGACCCAGTACTTC. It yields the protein CASSSLVGSQETQYF. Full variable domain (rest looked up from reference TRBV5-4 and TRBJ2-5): ETGVTQSPTHLIKTRGQQVTLRCSSQSGHNTVSWYQQALGQGPQFIFQYYREEENGRGNFPPRFSGLQFPNYSSELNVNALELDDSALYLCASSSLVGSQETQYFGPGTRLLVL.

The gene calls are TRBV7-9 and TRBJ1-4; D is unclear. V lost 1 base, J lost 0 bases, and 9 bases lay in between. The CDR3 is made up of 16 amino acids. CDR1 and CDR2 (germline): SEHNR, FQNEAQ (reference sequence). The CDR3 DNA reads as TGTGCCAGCAGCTTAGGCTCGTCTGCAACTAATGAAAAACTGTTTTTT. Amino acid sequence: CASSLGSSATNEKLFF. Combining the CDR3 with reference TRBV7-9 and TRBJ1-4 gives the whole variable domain DTGVSQNPRHKITKRGQNVTFRCDPISEHNRLYWYRQTLGQGPEFLTYFQNEAQLEKSRLLSDRFSAERPKGSFSTLEIQRTEQGDSAMYLCASSLGSSATNEKLFFGSGTQLSVL.

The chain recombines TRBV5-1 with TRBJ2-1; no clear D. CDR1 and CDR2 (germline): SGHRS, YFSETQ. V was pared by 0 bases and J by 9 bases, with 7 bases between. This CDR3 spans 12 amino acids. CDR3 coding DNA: TGCGCCAGCAGCTTGGCCGGCGGTGAGCAGTTCTTC. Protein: CASSLAGGEQFF.